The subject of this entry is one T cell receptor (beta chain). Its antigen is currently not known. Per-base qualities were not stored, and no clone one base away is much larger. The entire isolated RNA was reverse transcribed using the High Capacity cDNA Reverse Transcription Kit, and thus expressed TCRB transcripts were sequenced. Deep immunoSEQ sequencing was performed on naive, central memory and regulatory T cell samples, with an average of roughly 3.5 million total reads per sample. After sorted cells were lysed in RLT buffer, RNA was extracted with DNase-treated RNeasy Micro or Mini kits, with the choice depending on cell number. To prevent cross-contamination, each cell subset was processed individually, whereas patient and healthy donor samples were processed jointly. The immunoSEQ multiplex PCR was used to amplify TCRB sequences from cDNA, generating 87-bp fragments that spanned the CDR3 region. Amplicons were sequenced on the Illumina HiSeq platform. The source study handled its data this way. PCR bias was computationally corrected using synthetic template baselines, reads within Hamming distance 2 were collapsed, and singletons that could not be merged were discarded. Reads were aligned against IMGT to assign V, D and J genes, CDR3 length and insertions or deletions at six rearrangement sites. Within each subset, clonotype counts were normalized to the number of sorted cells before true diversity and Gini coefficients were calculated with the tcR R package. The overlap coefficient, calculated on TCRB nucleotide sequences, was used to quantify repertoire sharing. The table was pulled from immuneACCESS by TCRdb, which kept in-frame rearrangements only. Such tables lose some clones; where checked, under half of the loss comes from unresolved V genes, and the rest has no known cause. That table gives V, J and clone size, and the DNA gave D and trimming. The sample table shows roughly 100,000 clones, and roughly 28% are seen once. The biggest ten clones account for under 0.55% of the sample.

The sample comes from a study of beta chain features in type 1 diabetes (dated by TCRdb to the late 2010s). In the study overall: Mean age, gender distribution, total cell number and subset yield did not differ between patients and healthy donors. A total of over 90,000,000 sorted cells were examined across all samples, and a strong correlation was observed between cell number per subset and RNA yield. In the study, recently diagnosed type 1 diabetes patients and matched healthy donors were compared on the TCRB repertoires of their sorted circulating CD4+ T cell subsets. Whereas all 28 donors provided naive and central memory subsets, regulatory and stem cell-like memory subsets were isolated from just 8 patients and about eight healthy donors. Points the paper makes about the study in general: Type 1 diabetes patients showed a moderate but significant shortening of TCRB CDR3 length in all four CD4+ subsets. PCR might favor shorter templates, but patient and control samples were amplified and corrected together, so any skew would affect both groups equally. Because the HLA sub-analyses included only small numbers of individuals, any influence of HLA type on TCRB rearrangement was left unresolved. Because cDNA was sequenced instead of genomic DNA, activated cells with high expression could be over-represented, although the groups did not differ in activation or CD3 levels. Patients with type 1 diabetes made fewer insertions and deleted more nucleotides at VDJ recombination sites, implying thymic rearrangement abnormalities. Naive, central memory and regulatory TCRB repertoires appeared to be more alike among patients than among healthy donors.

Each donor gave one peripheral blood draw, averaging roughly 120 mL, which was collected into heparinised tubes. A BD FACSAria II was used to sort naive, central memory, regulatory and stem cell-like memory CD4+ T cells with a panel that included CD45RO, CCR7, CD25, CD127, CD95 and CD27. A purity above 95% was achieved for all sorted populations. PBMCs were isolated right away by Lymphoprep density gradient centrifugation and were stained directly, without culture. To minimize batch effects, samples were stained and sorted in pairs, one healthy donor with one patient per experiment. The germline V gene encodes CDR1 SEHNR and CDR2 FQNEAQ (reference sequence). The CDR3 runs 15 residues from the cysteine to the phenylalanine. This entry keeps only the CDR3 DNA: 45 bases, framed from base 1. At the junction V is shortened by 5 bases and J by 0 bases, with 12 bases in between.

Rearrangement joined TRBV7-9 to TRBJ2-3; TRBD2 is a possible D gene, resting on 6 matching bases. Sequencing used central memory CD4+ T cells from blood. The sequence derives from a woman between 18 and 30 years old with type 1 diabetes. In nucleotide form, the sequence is TGTGCCAGCAGCGAAATTAGCGGTAGCACAGATACGCAGTATTTT. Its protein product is CASSEISGSTDTQYF.